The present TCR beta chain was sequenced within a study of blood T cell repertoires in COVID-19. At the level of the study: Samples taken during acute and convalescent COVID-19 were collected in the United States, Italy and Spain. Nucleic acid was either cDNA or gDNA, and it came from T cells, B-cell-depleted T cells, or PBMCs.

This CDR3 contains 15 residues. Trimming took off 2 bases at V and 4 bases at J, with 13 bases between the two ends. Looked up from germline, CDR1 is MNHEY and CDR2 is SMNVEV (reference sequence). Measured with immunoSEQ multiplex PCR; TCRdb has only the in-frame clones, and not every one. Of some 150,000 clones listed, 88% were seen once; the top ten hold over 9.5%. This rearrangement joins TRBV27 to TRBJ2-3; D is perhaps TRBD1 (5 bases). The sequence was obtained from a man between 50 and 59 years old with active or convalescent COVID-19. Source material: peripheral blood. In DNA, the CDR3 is TGTGCCAGCAGTTTAGGCGGCAGGGCATCAGATACGCAGTATTTT. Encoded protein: CASSLGGRASDTQYF.